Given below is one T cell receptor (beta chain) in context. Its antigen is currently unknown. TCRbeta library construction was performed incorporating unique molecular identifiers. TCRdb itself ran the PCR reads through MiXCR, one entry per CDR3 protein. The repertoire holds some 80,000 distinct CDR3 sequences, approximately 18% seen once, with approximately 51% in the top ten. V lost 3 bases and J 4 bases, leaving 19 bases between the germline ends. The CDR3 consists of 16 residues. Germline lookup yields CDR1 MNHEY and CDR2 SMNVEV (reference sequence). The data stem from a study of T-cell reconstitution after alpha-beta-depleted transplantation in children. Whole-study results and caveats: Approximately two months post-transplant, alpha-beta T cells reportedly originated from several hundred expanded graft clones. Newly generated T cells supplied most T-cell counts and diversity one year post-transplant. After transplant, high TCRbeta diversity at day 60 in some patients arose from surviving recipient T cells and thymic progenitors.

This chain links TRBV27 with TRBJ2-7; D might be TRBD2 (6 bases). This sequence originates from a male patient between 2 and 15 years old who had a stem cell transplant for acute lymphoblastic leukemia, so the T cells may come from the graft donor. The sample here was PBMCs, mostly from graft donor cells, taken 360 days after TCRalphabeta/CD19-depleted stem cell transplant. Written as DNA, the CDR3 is TGTGCCAGCAGTTTTCATCGAGCGGGTGCCTTTTACGAGCAGTACTTC. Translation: CASSFHRAGAFYEQYF.